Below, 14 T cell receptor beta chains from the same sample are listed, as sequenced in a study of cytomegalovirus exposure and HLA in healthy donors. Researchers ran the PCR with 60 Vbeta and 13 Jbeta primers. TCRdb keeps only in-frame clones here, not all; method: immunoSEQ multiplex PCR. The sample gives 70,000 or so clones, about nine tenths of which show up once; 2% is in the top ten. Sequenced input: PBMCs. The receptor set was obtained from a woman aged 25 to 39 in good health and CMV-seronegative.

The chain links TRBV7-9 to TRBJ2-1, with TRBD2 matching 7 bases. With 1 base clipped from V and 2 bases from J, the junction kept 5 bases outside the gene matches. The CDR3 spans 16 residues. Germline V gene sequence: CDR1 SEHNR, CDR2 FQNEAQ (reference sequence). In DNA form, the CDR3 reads TGTGCCAGCAGCTTAGGGTGGGAGGGCACCTACAATGAGCAGTTCTTC. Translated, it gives CASSLGWEGTYNEQFF.

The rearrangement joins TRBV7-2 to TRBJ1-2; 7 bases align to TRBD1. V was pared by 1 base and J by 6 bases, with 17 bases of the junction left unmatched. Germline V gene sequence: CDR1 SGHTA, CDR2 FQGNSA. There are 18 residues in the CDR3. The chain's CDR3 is CASSLVGGVGGAGDGYTF. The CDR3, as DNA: TGTGCCAGCAGCTTAGTAGGAGGGGTAGGGGGCGCAGGGGATGGCTACACCTTC.

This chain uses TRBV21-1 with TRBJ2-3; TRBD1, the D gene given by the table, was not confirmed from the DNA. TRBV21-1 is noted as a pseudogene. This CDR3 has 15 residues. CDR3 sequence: CASGKTGCRTDTQYF. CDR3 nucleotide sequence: TGTGCCAGCGGCAAGACAGGGTGCCGCACAGATACGCAGTATTTT.

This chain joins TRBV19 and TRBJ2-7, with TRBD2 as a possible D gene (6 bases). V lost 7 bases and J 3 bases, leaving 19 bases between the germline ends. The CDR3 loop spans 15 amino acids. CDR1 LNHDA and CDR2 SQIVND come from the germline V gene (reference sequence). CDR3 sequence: CASTRSGVGGYEQYF. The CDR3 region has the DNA TGTGCCAGTACCCGGTCGGGGGTTGGCGGCTACGAGCAGTACTTC.

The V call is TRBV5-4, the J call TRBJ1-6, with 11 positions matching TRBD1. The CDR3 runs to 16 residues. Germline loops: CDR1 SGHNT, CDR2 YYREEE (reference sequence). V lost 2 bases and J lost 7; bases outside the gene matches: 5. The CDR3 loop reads CASSFGQGARNSPLHF. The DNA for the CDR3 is TGTGCCAGCAGCTTCGGACAGGGGGCTCGGAATTCACCCCTCCACTTT. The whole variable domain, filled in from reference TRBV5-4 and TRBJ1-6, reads ETGVTQSPTHLIKTRGQQVTLRCSSQSGHNTVSWYQQALGQGPQFIFQYYREEENGRGNFPPRFSGLQFPNYSSELNVNALELDDSALYLCASSFGQGARNSPLHFGNGTRLTVT.

This CDR3 is CASGFGTGSLTDTQYF. For the CDR3, the DNA is TGTGCTAGTGGTTTCGGGACAGGGTCCCTCACAGATACGCAGTATTTT. V and J are TRBV12-5 and TRBJ2-3; TRBD1 matches 9 bases. Germline V CDR1 and CDR2: LGHNT, FRNRAP. This CDR3 region has 16 residues. J gave up 2 bases and V 3 bases, and 6 bases lay outside the gene matches.

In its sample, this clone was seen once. In DNA, the CDR3 is TGCAGCGAAGGGACAGGGGGCGAGAACATTCAGTACTTC. Translated, it gives CSEGTGGENIQYF. The rearrangement uses TRBV29-1 and TRBJ2-4; TRBD1 matches 12 bases. CDR1 and CDR2 from the germline V gene are SQVTM and ANQGSEA. The junction had 5 bases not matched to a gene; V was cut back by 7 bases and J by 7 bases. This CDR3 is built from 13 residues.

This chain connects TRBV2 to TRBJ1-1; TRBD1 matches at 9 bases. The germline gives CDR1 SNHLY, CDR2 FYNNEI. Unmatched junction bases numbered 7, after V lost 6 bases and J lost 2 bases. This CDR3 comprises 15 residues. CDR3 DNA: TGTGCCAGCAGGATACCGGGACAGGGAAACACTGAAGCTTTCTTT. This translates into CASRIPGQGNTEAFF. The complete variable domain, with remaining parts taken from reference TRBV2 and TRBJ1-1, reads EPEVTQTPSHQVTQMGQEVILRCVPISNHLYFYWYRQILGQKVEFLVSFYNNEISEKSEIFDDQFSVERPDGSNFTLKIRSTKLEDSAMYFCASRIPGQGNTEAFFGQGTRLTVV.

CDR3 DNA sequence: TGTGCCAGCAGCCCCGCAACGCGGCTCGGGGCTTTCTTT. Encoded protein: CASSPATRLGAFF. The chain carries TRBV7-6 and TRBJ1-1; no definite D call. Germline V CDR1 and CDR2: SGHVS, FNYEAQ. The V and J ends lost 5 bases and 11 bases respectively, with 18 bases between them. The CDR3 runs 13 residues.

The CDR3 DNA is TGTGCCAGCAGCCGGACAGTGGTCACCGGGGAGCTGTTTTTT. As protein: CASSRTVVTGELFF. The chain employs TRBV14 and TRBJ2-2, with D possibly matching TRBD1 (6 bases). The CDR3 runs 14 residues. V gave up 4 bases and J gave up 4 bases, with 10 bases separating them. Germline V CDR1 and CDR2: SGHDN, FVKESK.

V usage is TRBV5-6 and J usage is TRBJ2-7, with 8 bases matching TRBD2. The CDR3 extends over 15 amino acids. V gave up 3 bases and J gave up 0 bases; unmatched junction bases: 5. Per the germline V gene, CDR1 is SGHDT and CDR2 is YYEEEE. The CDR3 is CASSSRLATSYEQYF. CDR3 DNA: TGTGCCAGCAGCTCCCGACTAGCGACCTCCTACGAGCAGTACTTC.

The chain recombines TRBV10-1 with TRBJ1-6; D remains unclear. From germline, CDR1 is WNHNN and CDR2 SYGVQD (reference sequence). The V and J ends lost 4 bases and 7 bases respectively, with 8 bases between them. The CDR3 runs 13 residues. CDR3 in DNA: TGCGCCAGCAGTGCCACGGGGAATTCACCCCTCCACTTT. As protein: CASSATGNSPLHF.

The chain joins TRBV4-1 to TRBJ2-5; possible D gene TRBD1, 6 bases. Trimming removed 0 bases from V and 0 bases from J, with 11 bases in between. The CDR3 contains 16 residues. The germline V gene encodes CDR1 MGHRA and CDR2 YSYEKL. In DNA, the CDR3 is TGCGCCAGCAGCCAAGATACGGACAGAGACCAAGAGACCCAGTACTTC. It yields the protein CASSQDTDRDQETQYF.

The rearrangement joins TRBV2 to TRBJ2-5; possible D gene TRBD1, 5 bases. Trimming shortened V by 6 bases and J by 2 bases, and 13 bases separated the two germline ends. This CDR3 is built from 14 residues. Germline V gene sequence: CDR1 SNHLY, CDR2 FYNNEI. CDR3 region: CASRGRDIQETQYF. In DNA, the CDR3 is TGTGCCAGCAGGGGCAGGGATATTCAAGAGACCCAGTACTTC. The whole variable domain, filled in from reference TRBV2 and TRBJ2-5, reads EPEVTQTPSHQVTQMGQEVILRCVPISNHLYFYWYRQILGQKVEFLVSFYNNEISEKSEIFDDQFSVERPDGSNFTLKIRSTKLEDSAMYFCASRGRDIQETQYFGPGTRLLVL.